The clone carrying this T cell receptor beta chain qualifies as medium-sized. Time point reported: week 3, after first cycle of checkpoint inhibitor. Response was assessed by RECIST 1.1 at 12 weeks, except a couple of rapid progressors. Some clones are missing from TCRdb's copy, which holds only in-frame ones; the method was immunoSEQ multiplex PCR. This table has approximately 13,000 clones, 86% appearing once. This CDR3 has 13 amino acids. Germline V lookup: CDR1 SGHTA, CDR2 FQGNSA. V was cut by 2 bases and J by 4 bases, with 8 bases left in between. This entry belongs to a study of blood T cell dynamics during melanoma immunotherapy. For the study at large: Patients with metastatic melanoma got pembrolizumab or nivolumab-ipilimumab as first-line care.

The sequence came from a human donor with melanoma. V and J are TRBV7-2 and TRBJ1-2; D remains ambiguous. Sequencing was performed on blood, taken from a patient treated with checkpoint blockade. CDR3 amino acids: CASSLSAVYGYTF. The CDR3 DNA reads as TGTGCCAGCAGCTTATCTGCAGTCTATGGCTACACCTTC.